This entry describes one T cell receptor beta chain. The germline gives CDR1 DFQATT, CDR2 SNEGSKA (reference sequence). The CDR3 has 11 amino acids. Trimming took off 7 bases at V and 3 bases at J, with 9 bases between the two ends. Donors comprised only Caucasian adults living in Nashville, Tennessee. The data are from a study of shared clonotypes between healthy human individuals. Sequenced by immunoSEQ multiplex PCR; TCRdb stores in-frame clones only, minus some. The sample yields 400,000 to 550,000 clones, 70% to 80% seen once. The sample comprised PBMCs. The chain joins TRBV20-1 to TRBJ2-5, with D unresolved. This sequence was found in a woman aged 40 to 50 in good health. Some clones in this sample may be carry-over from other donors' samples. This CDR3 reads CSVVIKETQYF. Written as DNA, the CDR3 is TGCAGTGTTGTGATAAAAGAGACCCAGTACTTC.